This section outlines one TCR beta chain sequence together with its context. Its antigen is currently not known. No base-level quality is on record; no much larger clone is a single base apart. The CDR3 runs 12 residues from the cysteine to the phenylalanine. Here the CDR3 DNA is all that survives: 36 bases in frame from base 1. Taken from the germline V gene (reference sequence), the CDR1 and CDR2 loops are GTSNPN and SVGIG. For this chain, trimming is 1 base at the V end and 4 bases at the J end, and the number of junction bases without a gene match is 0. The collaborating institutions used their own protocols to collect whole blood in K2EDTA tubes. For TCRbeta analysis, collaborators shipped samples in one of three forms: frozen whole blood, isolated PBMCs, or DNA extracted from either of those sample types. The sample originates from a study of blood T cell repertoires in COVID-19 (dated by TCRdb to 2020 to 2022). Study-level background: Collaborator samples came from the United States, Italy and Spain and covered acute and convalescent phases of COVID-19. The material from the prospective study consisted of cDNA or gDNA derived from T cells, B-cell-depleted T cells, or PBMCs. The dataset comprised deeply sampled blood TCRbeta repertoires from subjects exposed to, actively infected with, or recovered from COVID-19. A freely available public database, intended as a resource for researchers studying the immune response to SARS-CoV-2, is where the repertoires were released. The samples were drawn from two sources: the first 160 participants of the ongoing ImmuneRACE study, and 950 to 1,500 subjects contributed by 6 global collaborators. Sample metadata almost always included a de-identified subject ID, COVID-19 status, age in years and sex. HLA class I and class II types, where available, came from metadata supplied by the sample provider rather than from assay-based typing. Points the paper makes about the study in general: Clinical and demographic metadata were provided uncurated, with the amount varying by source and participant.

The immunoSEQ Assay, a bias-controlled multiplex PCR, was used to amplify TCRbeta CDR3 regions from genomic DNA. Under the source paper's analysis protocol: Within the assay, amplification of reference gene primers was used to estimate how many nucleated cells each sample contained. To quantify the absolute abundance of each unique TCRbeta CDR3 rearrangement, sequence reads were collapsed and filtered. For each sample, productive Simpson clonality was calculated as the square root of Simpson's diversity index across productive rearrangements. The immuneACCESS repertoire file appears here via TCRdb, limited to in-frame rearrangements. These files lack a portion of the clones; in checked studies, under half of the deficit traces to unresolved V genes, and the cause of the others is not known. Clone size and the V and J calls come from that table; the DNA yielded D and trimming. The sample table records about 40,000 clones; around 90% of these occur just once. The ten largest clonotypes hold 20% to 25% of the sample.

This receptor chain uses TRBV30 and TRBJ2-5, and TRBD2 matches 7 of the central bases. The sequence came from a man aged 50 to 59 with active COVID-19. The sequenced material came from peripheral blood. The CDR3 is CAWSGGGETQYF. The nucleotides are TGTGCCTGGAGTGGGGGGGGAGAGACCCAGTACTTC. With the portions outside the CDR3 filled from the reference TRBV30 and TRBJ2-5 genes, the complete variable region becomes SQTIHQWPATLVQPVGSPLSLECTVEGTSNPNLYWYRQAAGRGLQLLFYSVGIGQISSEVPQNLSASRPQDRQFILSSKKLLLSDSGFYLCAWSGGGETQYFGPGTRLLVL.